The rows below give T cell receptor beta chains drawn from one sample of a study of radiotherapy plus CTLA-4 blockade in lung cancer. Only in-frame clones appear in the TCRdb table, and some are missing; sequencing was by immunoSEQ multiplex PCR. The table records about 120,000 clones, about 90% of them present only once. This material consisted of peripheral blood, taken from a patient treated with radiotherapy plus ipilimumab. The source of these receptors is a human donor with non-small cell lung cancer that progressed on radiotherapy plus ipilimumab. CDR3s include the opening cysteine and the closing phenylalanine or tryptophan. Each record gives: CDR3 protein, CDR3 DNA, J gene, clone size, V gene, D gene. The D gene is left open where the match is weak. Clone size appears in some rows only: once, few, many, or a class for an expanded clone.

CASSLGQGTFTEAFF	TGTGCCAGCAGCTTAGGACAGGGGACGTTCACTGAAGCTTTCTTT	TRBJ1-1	-	TRBV7-9	TRBD1
CSVRRDKYEQYF	TGCAGCGTTCGCAGGGACAAGTACGAGCAGTACTTC	TRBJ2-7	-	TRBV29-1	-
CASSPGFSDTQYF	TGTGCCAGTAGCCCGGGGTTTTCAGATACGCAGTATTTT	TRBJ2-3	-	TRBV19	-
CASSGGLADTDTQYF	TGTGCCAGCAGCGGGGGACTAGCTGACACAGATACGCAGTATTTT	TRBJ2-3	-	TRBV9	TRBD2
CASSSDDTEAFF	TGTGCCAGCAGCTCAGATGACACTGAAGCTTTCTTT	TRBJ1-1	-	TRBV2	-
CASSEALGPLGNTEAFF	TGTGCCAGCAGTGAAGCGCTCGGTCCCCTGGGGAACACTGAAGCTTTCTTT	TRBJ1-1	once	TRBV2	-
CAWSVQGGNTIYF	TGTGCCTGGAGTGTACAGGGAGGAAACACCATATATTTT	TRBJ1-3	-	TRBV30	-
CASSPGTGEAEQFF	TGCGCCAGCAGCCCGGGGACAGGGGAAGCTGAGCAGTTCTTC	TRBJ2-1	-	TRBV5-1	TRBD1
CASSPGTGNQPQHF	TGTGCCAGCAGCCCCGGGACAGGCAATCAGCCCCAGCATTTT	TRBJ1-5	-	TRBV2	TRBD1
CASRSWVNTEAFF	TGTGCCAGCAGATCTTGGGTGAACACTGAAGCTTTCTTT	TRBJ1-1	-	TRBV6-5	-
CASSLEGAREQYF	TGCGCCAGCAGCTTGGAGGGGGCGAGGGAGCAGTACTTC	TRBJ2-7	-	TRBV5-1	TRBD1
CATSRRSEGEQFF	TGTGCCACCAGCAGGCGAAGTGAGGGTGAGCAGTTCTTC	TRBJ2-1	-	TRBV15	-
CASSLVVGSEQYF	TGTGCTAGCAGCTTAGTTGTCGGTAGCGAGCAGTACTTC	TRBJ2-7	-	TRBV7-7	-
CASSQLHGLAYEQYF	TGCGCCAGCAGCCAGCTCCACGGACTAGCCTACGAGCAGTACTTC	TRBJ2-7	-	TRBV4-1	TRBD2
CASSLVGGYEQYF	TGTGCCAGCAGCTTGGTCGGGGGGTACGAGCAGTACTTC	TRBJ2-7	-	TRBV5-4	TRBD2
CASSLLDRGLDEQFF	TGTGCCAGCAGTTTACTGGACAGGGGGCTGGATGAGCAGTTCTTC	TRBJ2-1	few	TRBV27	TRBD1
CASSVEQGPYGYTF	TGTGCCAGCAGCGTAGAGCAGGGACCCTATGGCTACACCTTC	TRBJ1-2	-	TRBV9	-
CASSLRYPERGGRSEQFF	TGTGCCAGCAGCCTCCGATACCCTGAGAGGGGCGGGAGGAGTGAGCAGTTCTTC	TRBJ2-1	-	TRBV11-2	TRBD2
CASSPKGQSVDTQYF	TGTGCCAGCTCACCCAAAGGACAGTCTGTAGATACGCAGTATTTT	TRBJ2-3	-	TRBV18	-
CASTISGANVLTF	TGTGCCAGCACAATCTCTGGGGCCAACGTCCTGACTTTC	TRBJ2-6	-	TRBV2	-
CASLKGGTDTQYF	TGTGCCAGCCTCAAAGGAGGCACAGATACGCAGTATTTT	TRBJ2-3	-	TRBV6-1	-
CASSLAGSMNTEAFF	TGTGCCAGCAGCTTAGCGGGGTCCATGAACACTGAAGCTTTCTTT	TRBJ1-1	-	TRBV11-3	-
CASSQRMEKLFF	TGCGCCAGCAGCCAACGCATGGAAAAACTGTTTTTT	TRBJ1-4	-	TRBV4-1	-